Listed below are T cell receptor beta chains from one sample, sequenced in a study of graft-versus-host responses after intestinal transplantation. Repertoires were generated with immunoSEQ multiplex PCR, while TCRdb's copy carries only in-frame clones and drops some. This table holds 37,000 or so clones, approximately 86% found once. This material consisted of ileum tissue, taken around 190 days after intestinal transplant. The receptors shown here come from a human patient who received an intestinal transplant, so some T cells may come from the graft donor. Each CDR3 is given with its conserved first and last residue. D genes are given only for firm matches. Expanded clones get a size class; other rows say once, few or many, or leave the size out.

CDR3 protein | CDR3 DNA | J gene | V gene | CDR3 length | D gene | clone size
CASSIDRGWLAEAFF | TGTGCCAGTAGTATAGACAGGGGATGGTTGGCTGAAGCTTTCTTT | TRBJ1-1 | TRBV19 | 15 | NA | NA
CASSQGGYEQYF | TGTGCCAGCAGTCAGGGGGGCTACGAGCAGTACTTC | TRBJ2-7 | TRBV28 | 12 | NA | NA
CASSQDGNGRNQPQHF | TGCGCCAGCAGCCAAGATGGGAACGGACGCAATCAGCCCCAGCATTTT | TRBJ1-5 | TRBV4-1 | 16 | NA | NA
CASSLTGVSYEQYF | TGCGCCAGCAGCCTGACAGGGGTTTCCTACGAGCAGTACTTC | TRBJ2-7 | TRBV5-1 | 14 | TRBD1 | few
CATSGGTDLLSYEQYF | TGTGCCACCAGCGGAGGGACCGACCTCCTTTCCTACGAGCAGTACTTC | TRBJ2-7 | TRBV15 | 16 | NA | NA
CASSGGTGARSTEAFF | TGTGCCAGCAGCGGCGGGACAGGGGCGAGGAGCACTGAAGCTTTCTTT | TRBJ1-1 | TRBV2 | 16 | TRBD1 | few
CASSVASHPSAGELFF | TGTGCCAGCAGCGTAGCTTCGCATCCCTCGGCCGGGGAGCTGTTTTTT | TRBJ2-2 | TRBV9 | 16 | NA | NA
CASRMTSGGALEQYF | TGTGCCAGCAGAATGACTAGCGGGGGGGCCCTCGAGCAGTACTTC | TRBJ2-7 | TRBV6-5 | 15 | TRBD2 | NA
CASSLGGRASYNEQFF | TGCGCCAGCAGCTTGGGTGGTAGAGCCTCCTACAATGAGCAGTTCTTC | TRBJ2-1 | TRBV5-1 | 16 | NA | NA
CASSLGTGELFF | TGTGCCAGCAGTCTGGGCACCGGGGAGCTGTTTTTT | TRBJ2-2 | TRBV25-1 | 12 | NA | NA
CASSPSNGGTDTQYF | TGTGCCAGCTCACCATCCAACGGGGGCACAGATACGCAGTATTTT | TRBJ2-3 | TRBV18 | 15 | NA | NA
CASSVYAGASARTDTQYF | TGTGCCAGCAGCGTATATGCAGGGGCCAGTGCCCGCACAGATACGCAGTATTTT | TRBJ2-3 | TRBV9 | 18 | NA | NA
CASSIDYRDRPYYGYTF | TGTGCCAGTAGTATAGACTACCGGGACAGACCTTACTATGGCTACACCTTC | TRBJ1-2 | TRBV19 | 17 | TRBD1 | NA
CASSFHQQLDSLNEKLFF | TGTGCCAGCAGCTTTCACCAACAATTGGACAGCCTTAATGAAAAACTGTTTTTT | TRBJ1-4 | TRBV11-2 | 18 | NA | once
CASSVEEGTYNEQFF | TGTGCCAGCAGCGTAGAGGAAGGGACTTACAATGAGCAGTTCTTC | TRBJ2-1 | TRBV9 | 15 | NA | NA
CASSSGTSGSYYNEQFF | TGTGCCAGCAGTTCCGGGACTAGCGGGTCCTACTACAATGAGCAGTTCTTC | TRBJ2-1 | TRBV2 | 17 | TRBD2 | NA
CASSMGIGTANSPLHF | TGTGCCAGTAGTATGGGGATTGGGACAGCCAATTCACCCCTCCACTTT | TRBJ1-6 | TRBV19 | 16 | TRBD1 | NA
CASSDSAVGDQPQHF | TGTGCCAGCAGTGACTCGGCAGTGGGGGATCAGCCCCAGCATTTT | TRBJ1-5 | TRBV2 | 15 | NA | NA
CASSLANEQFF | TGTGCCAGCAGCTTAGCTAATGAGCAGTTCTTC | TRBJ2-1 | TRBV7-6 | 11 | NA | NA
CASSWGANEKLFF | TGCGCCAGCAGCTGGGGAGCTAATGAAAAACTGTTTTTT | TRBJ1-4 | TRBV5-1 | 13 | NA | NA
CASSPGTGVYGYTF | TGCGCCAGCAGCCCCGGGACAGGGGTTTATGGCTACACCTTC | TRBJ1-2 | TRBV5-1 | 14 | TRBD1 | NA
CASSSIPGGLTGELFF | TGTGCCAGCAGCTCCATACCAGGGGGGCTCACCGGGGAGCTGTTTTTT | TRBJ2-2 | TRBV5-6 | 16 | NA | NA
CSVEGLAGNEQFF | TGCAGCGTTGAGGGACTAGCGGGGAATGAGCAGTTCTTC | TRBJ2-1 | TRBV29-1 | 13 | TRBD2 | NA
CASSNRQGAQAFF | TGTGCCAGCAGCAATAGACAGGGGGCTCAAGCTTTCTTT | TRBJ1-1 | TRBV7-9 | 13 | TRBD1 | NA
CASSLDGQYNEQFF | TGTGCCAGCAGCTTAGACGGACAGTACAATGAGCAGTTCTTC | TRBJ2-1 | TRBV7-8 | 14 | NA | NA
CASSAGTSVNEQFF | TGCGCCAGCAGCGCCGGGACTAGCGTTAATGAGCAGTTCTTC | TRBJ2-1 | TRBV5-1 | 14 | TRBD2 | NA
CASRGWDTQETQYF | TGTGCCAGCAGAGGGTGGGACACCCAAGAGACCCAGTACTTC | TRBJ2-5 | TRBV28 | 14 | NA | NA
CASSLWTGSDTQYF | TGTGCCAGCAGCTTATGGACAGGGTCAGATACGCAGTATTTT | TRBJ2-3 | TRBV7-2 | 14 | TRBD1 | NA
CASSETGLNQPQHF | TGTGCCAGCAGTGAAACAGGGCTAAATCAGCCCCAGCATTTT | TRBJ1-5 | TRBV6-1 | 14 | NA | NA
CASNGDRGGDTQYF | TGCGCCAGCAACGGGGACAGGGGAGGAGATACGCAGTATTTT | TRBJ2-3 | TRBV5-1 | 14 | TRBD1 | NA
CTSSQDVRYYSNQPQHF | TGCACCAGCAGCCAAGACGTCAGGTACTATAGCAATCAGCCCCAGCATTTT | TRBJ1-5 | TRBV1 | 17 | NA | NA
CASSLAGQSRMNEQFF | TGCGCCAGCAGCTTGGCCGGGCAGTCAAGGATGAATGAGCAGTTCTTC | TRBJ2-1 | TRBV5-1 | 16 | NA | once
CARKSRDSYNEQFF | TGTGCCCGCAAATCCCGCGACTCCTACAATGAGCAGTTCTTC | TRBJ2-1 | TRBV30 | 14 | NA | NA
CASSLVRGRADTQYF | TGTGCCAGCAGCTTAGTTCGCGGGAGGGCAGATACGCAGTATTTT | TRBJ2-3 | TRBV11-1 | 15 | TRBD2 | NA
CAWSRTGQETQYF | TGTGCCTGGAGTCGGACAGGCCAAGAGACCCAGTACTTC | TRBJ2-5 | TRBV30 | 13 | TRBD1 | NA
CASSVAGTGLRTDTQYF | TGTGCCAGCAGCGTAGCCGGAACAGGGCTCAGGACAGATACGCAGTATTTT | TRBJ2-3 | TRBV9 | 17 | NA | NA
CASSSRTGTTEAFF | TGTGCCAGCAGCTCAAGGACAGGGACCACTGAAGCTTTCTTT | TRBJ1-1 | TRBV11-2 | 14 | TRBD1 | NA
CASTGTGRYGYTF | TGTGCCAGCACCGGGACAGGCCGGTATGGCTACACCTTC | TRBJ1-2 | TRBV9 | 13 | TRBD1 | NA
CASRHGRRFTEAFF | TGTGCCAGTAGACACGGGAGGCGGTTCACTGAAGCTTTCTTT | TRBJ1-1 | TRBV19 | 14 | NA | once
CASSRTGTGSEKLFF | TGTGCCAGCAGTCGTACCGGGACAGGGAGTGAAAAACTGTTTTTT | TRBJ1-4 | TRBV5-6 | 15 | TRBD1 | NA
CASSLQGAGELFF | TGTGCCAGCAGCCTCCAGGGAGCCGGGGAGCTGTTTTTT | TRBJ2-2 | TRBV6-5 | 13 | NA | NA
CASSFGGETQYF | TGTGCCAGCAGTTTTGGCGGGGAGACCCAGTACTTC | TRBJ2-5 | TRBV28 | 12 | NA | NA
CASSRGLLVDTQYF | TGTGCCAGCAGCCGGGGACTGTTAGTAGATACGCAGTATTTT | TRBJ2-3 | TRBV11-2 | 14 | NA | NA
CASSLQLFNEQFF | TGTGCCAGCAGCTTACAGTTGTTTAATGAGCAGTTCTTC | TRBJ2-1 | TRBV7-9 | 13 | NA | once
CASSPTAGGAGHQPQHF | TGTGCCAGCTCACCCACAGCGGGGGGCGCGGGACATCAGCCCCAGCATTTT | TRBJ1-5 | TRBV18 | 17 | NA | NA
CASGKGAGLRYEQYF | TGTGCCAGCGGAAAGGGTGCAGGGTTACGGTACGAGCAGTACTTC | TRBJ2-7 | TRBV6-1 | 15 | NA | once
CASSTRQGTETQYF | TGTGCCAGCAGCACCCGACAGGGGACAGAGACCCAGTACTTC | TRBJ2-5 | TRBV13 | 14 | TRBD1 | NA
CASSGGNNQPQHF | TGTGCCAGCAGTGGAGGCAACAATCAGCCCCAGCATTTT | TRBJ1-5 | TRBV28 | 13 | NA | NA
CASRDRGGEQYF | TGTGCCAGCAGAGACAGGGGGGGGGAGCAGTACTTC | TRBJ2-7 | TRBV28 | 12 | TRBD1 | NA
CASGLGASQGGDGNQPQHF | TGTGCTAGTGGTTTGGGGGCATCACAGGGTGGTGACGGCAATCAGCCCCAGCATTTT | TRBJ1-5 | TRBV12-5 | 19 | NA | NA
CASSQVAGGDTQYF | TGCGCCAGCAGCCAGGTAGCGGGGGGAGATACGCAGTATTTT | TRBJ2-3 | TRBV4-1 | 14 | TRBD2 | NA
CASISGTGGYEQYF | TGTGCCAGCATCTCCGGGACAGGGGGATACGAGCAGTACTTC | TRBJ2-7 | TRBV27 | 14 | TRBD1 | NA
CASSLAAGQGDIQYF | TGTGCCAGCAGCTTGGCCGCGGGACAGGGGGACATTCAGTACTTC | TRBJ2-4 | TRBV5-4 | 15 | TRBD1 | NA
CASSFGRGGYEQYF | TGTGCCAGCAGTTTTGGCAGGGGCGGGTACGAGCAGTACTTC | TRBJ2-7 | TRBV27 | 14 | NA | NA
CASSQTTGRTYEQYF | TGTGCCAGCAGCCAAACGACAGGGAGGACCTACGAGCAGTACTTC | TRBJ2-7 | TRBV4-2 | 15 | NA | NA
CASIAGGQSEQFF | TGTGCCAGCATAGCGGGGGGGCAAAGTGAGCAGTTCTTC | TRBJ2-1 | TRBV27 | 13 | TRBD2 | once
CASSLGLLEEQFF | TGCGCCAGCAGCTTGGGACTGTTGGAGGAGCAGTTCTTC | TRBJ2-1 | TRBV5-1 | 13 | NA | NA